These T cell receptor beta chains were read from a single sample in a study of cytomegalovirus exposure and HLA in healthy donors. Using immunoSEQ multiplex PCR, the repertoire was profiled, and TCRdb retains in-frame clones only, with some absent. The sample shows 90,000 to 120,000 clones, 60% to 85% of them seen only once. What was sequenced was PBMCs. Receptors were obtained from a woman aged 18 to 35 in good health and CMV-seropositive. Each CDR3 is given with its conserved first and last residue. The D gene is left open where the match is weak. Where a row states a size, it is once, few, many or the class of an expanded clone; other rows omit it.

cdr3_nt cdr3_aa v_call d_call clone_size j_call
TGTGCCAGTAGTGTACAGGGTTTCGAGCAGTTCTTC CASSVQGFEQFF TRBV19 NA NA TRBJ2-1
TGTGCCAGTAGTGGGACAATGAACACTGAAGCTTTCTTT CASSGTMNTEAFF TRBV19 NA NA TRBJ1-1
TGTGCCAGCAGCGACGGGCTACCCGGAGGACCCCTCCACTTT CASSDGLPGGPLHF TRBV7-9 NA once TRBJ1-6
TGTGCCAGCAGTCACACAGGGGAACGTGTTGAAAAACTGTTTTTT CASSHTGERVEKLFF TRBV6-5 TRBD1 NA TRBJ1-4
TGTGCCAGCAGTCCTTCTATGCCCGGGGAGCTGTTTTTT CASSPSMPGELFF TRBV6-4 NA few TRBJ2-2
TGTGCCAGCAGTCCCCGGACAGGGGGCGGATACGAGCAGTACTTC CASSPRTGGGYEQYF TRBV28 TRBD1 NA TRBJ2-7
TGTGCCAGCAGTGACCCCCGATCGGGGCAGCCCCAGCATTTT CASSDPRSGQPQHF TRBV6-1 NA once TRBJ1-5
TGTGCCACGGATGACAGGGAGGAGGGCCAAGAGACCCAGTACTTC CATDDREEGQETQYF TRBV15 NA NA TRBJ2-5
TGTGCCAGCAGCGTAGCACGGGAAAGCTCCTATAATTCACCCCTCCACTTT CASSVARESSYNSPLHF TRBV9 NA NA TRBJ1-6
TGTGCCAGCAGCGAACAGTGGGATTCACCCCTCCACTTT CASSEQWDSPLHF TRBV9 NA NA TRBJ1-6
TGCAGCGTTGAGCCAGGGGGCAATCAGCCCCAGCATTTT CSVEPGGNQPQHF TRBV29-1 NA NA TRBJ1-5
TGTGCCAGCAGAAACGAACGGGAAAGCTCCTACAATGAGCAGTTCTTC CASRNERESSYNEQFF TRBV6-6 NA few TRBJ2-1
TGTGCCAGCTCACGATCAGGGAACACTGAAGCTTTCTTT CASSRSGNTEAFF TRBV18 NA NA TRBJ1-1